The next 21 T cell receptor beta chains were all read from a single sample in a study of blood T cell repertoires in COVID-19. Method: immunoSEQ multiplex PCR; TCRdb's copy keeps in-frame clones and lacks some. The sample carries around 400,000 clones, roughly nine tenths recorded once. The sequenced material came from peripheral blood. These receptors were taken from a man in his forties or fifties with acute or convalescent COVID-19.

CDR3 residues: CAIPPGGVLDEQYF. The CDR3 DNA sequence: TGCGCCATCCCTCCCGGGGGTGTTCTTGACGAGCAGTACTTC. The V call is TRBV10-1, the J call TRBJ2-7; TRBD2 is a possible D gene (6 bases). This CDR3 comprises 14 residues. Deletions cut 10 bases from V and 5 bases from J, with 21 bases between. Germline CDR1 reads WNHNN; CDR2 reads SYGVQD (reference sequence).

As DNA, the CDR3 is TGTGCCAGCTCACGGGGCGCGGGGACCCCCTACGAGCAGTACTTC. As protein: CASSRGAGTPYEQYF. The chain carries TRBV18 and TRBJ2-7; D may be TRBD2 (6 bases). V dropped 4 bases and J dropped 2 bases, with 15 bases sitting between them. The CDR3 totals 15 residues. Germline V CDR1 and CDR2: KGHSH, LQKENI.

The rearrangement uses TRBV5-1 and TRBJ1-1; 10 bases fit TRBD1. Trimming removed 3 bases from V and 10 bases from J; junction bases left unmatched: 3. The CDR3 length is 12 residues. Germline CDR1 SGHRS, CDR2 YFSETQ. The CDR3 sequence is CASSSTGGPAFF. The CDR3, as DNA: TGCGCCAGCAGCTCGACAGGGGGCCCAGCTTTCTTT.

This rearrangement joins TRBV20-1 to TRBJ2-7; D might be TRBD1 (6 bases). CDR3 length equals 13 residues. V was cut by 3 bases and J by 4 bases, with 13 bases left in between. Looked up from germline, CDR1 is DFQATT and CDR2 is SNEGSKA (reference sequence). As DNA, the CDR3 is TGCAGTGCTAGTGGACAGTTTCCTTACGAGCAGTACTTC. Translating gives CSASGQFPYEQYF.

The rearrangement uses TRBV19 and TRBJ2-7, with 14 bases matching TRBD2. This CDR3 spans 15 amino acids. CDR1 and CDR2 (germline): LNHDA, SQIVND (reference sequence). The J segment lost 2 bases and the V segment lost 3 bases, leaving 0 bases of the junction unmatched. The CDR3 spells CASSMGLAGAYEQYF. The CDR3 DNA is TGTGCCAGTAGTATGGGACTAGCGGGAGCCTACGAGCAGTACTTC.

The rearrangement links TRBV15 to TRBJ2-3; 7 bases agree with TRBD2. Trimming took 1 base from V and 3 from J; bases not matched to a gene: 7. Germline-derived CDR1 and CDR2 are LNHNV and YYDKDF (reference sequence). The CDR3 covers 16 residues. The CDR3: CATSRGSSGNTDTQYF. The DNA of the CDR3 is TGTGCCACCAGCAGAGGCTCGAGCGGGAATACAGATACGCAGTATTTT.

The V and J genes are TRBV12-3 or TRBV12-4 and TRBJ2-7; a possible D gene is TRBD2 (6 bases). V lost 2 bases and J lost 7, with 12 bases in between. This CDR3 is 13 amino acids long. The CDR3 DNA reads TGTGCCAGCAGTTTAATGACTAGTGGGGAGCAGTACTTC. The encoded protein is CASSLMTSGEQYF.

The chain couples TRBV15 to TRBJ1-1; no reliable D call. CDR1 is LNHNV, CDR2 YYDKDF, per germline (reference sequence). V shed 4 bases and J shed 4 bases, with 13 bases lying between them. This CDR3 contains 14 residues. The CDR3 region has the DNA TGTGCCACCAGCAAAGGAGGGCGAGGCACTGAAGCTTTCTTT. Translation gives CATSKGGRGTEAFF.

This sequence joins TRBV19 and TRBJ2-3, with 14 bases fitting TRBD2. Per the germline V gene, CDR1 is LNHDA and CDR2 is SQIVND (reference sequence). CDR3 size: 17 residues. J gave up 4 bases and V 5 bases, and 8 bases lay outside the gene matches. DNA for the CDR3: TGTGCCAGTAGTTCCGCAGGACTAGCGGGAGGAGCAGATACGCAGTATTTT. Residues: CASSSAGLAGGADTQYF. The entire variable domain, with the rest obtained from reference TRBV19 and TRBJ2-3, is as follows: DGGITQSPKYLFRKEGQNVTLSCEQNLNHDAMYWYRQDPGQGLRLIYYSQIVNDFQKGDIAEGYSVSREKKESFPLTVTSAQKNPTAFYLCASSSAGLAGGADTQYFGPGTRLTVL.

The chain has TRBV19 and TRBJ2-1; the match to TRBD1 covers 7 bases. V gave up 3 bases and J gave up 4 bases; unmatched junction bases: 6. Germline V gene lookup returns CDR1 LNHDA and CDR2 SQIVND (reference sequence). The CDR3 has 15 residues. Written as DNA, the CDR3 is TGTGCCAGTAGTATCCCGGGACAGACTTACAATGAGCAGTTCTTC. Translated: CASSIPGQTYNEQFF.

This rearrangement joins TRBV9 to TRBJ2-2; no reliable D call. V was cut by 2 bases and J by 7 bases, with 3 bases left in between. The CDR3 sequence is 11 residues long. Germline CDR1 is SGDLS and CDR2 is YYNGEE. The CDR3 DNA reads TGTGCCAGCAGCGTTAGCGGGGAGCTGTTTTTT. Translation: CASSVSGELFF.

This clone was picked up a small number of times. This rearrangement joins TRBV5-1 to TRBJ2-7; D might be TRBD2 (5 bases). Trimming took off 6 bases at V and 4 bases at J, with 14 bases between the two ends. The CDR3 totals 13 residues. The germline gives CDR1 SGHRS, CDR2 YFSETQ. CDR3: CASKEASRYEQYF. CDR3 bases: TGCGCCAGCAAGGAGGCATCCCGATACGAGCAGTACTTC.

The chain couples TRBV30 to TRBJ1-1; TRBD1 agrees at 9 bases. This CDR3 region has 15 residues. Unmatched junction bases numbered 7, after V lost 2 bases and J lost 3 bases. CDR1 and CDR2 (germline): GTSNPN, SVGIG (reference sequence). CDR3 amino acids: CAWSPITGGYTEAFF. The CDR3 nucleotides read TGTGCCTGGAGTCCCATAACAGGGGGCTACACTGAAGCTTTCTTT.

This sequence joins TRBV4-2 and TRBJ1-2, with a tentative D call TRBD1 (6 bases). Germline V gene data show CDR1 as LGHNA and CDR2 as YNFKEQ. Trimming stripped 0 bases from V and 6 bases from J, with 8 bases between. This CDR3 is built from 13 residues. The DNA of the CDR3 is TGTGCCAGCAGCCAAGATGCAGGGGATGGCTACACCTTC. Its protein is CASSQDAGDGYTF.

V and J are TRBV7-9 and TRBJ1-1; TRBD1 agrees at 12 bases. J lost 4 bases, V lost 5 bases, and 2 bases had no gene match. This CDR3 has 14 residues. Germline CDR1 is SEHNR and CDR2 is FQNEAQ (reference sequence). CDR3 sequence (DNA): TGTGCCAGCAGCCTGGGACAGGGGGCCACTGAAGCTTTCTTT. As protein: CASSLGQGATEAFF. Combining the CDR3 with reference TRBV7-9 and TRBJ1-1 gives the whole variable domain DTGVSQNPRHKITKRGQNVTFRCDPISEHNRLYWYRQTLGQGPEFLTYFQNEAQLEKSRLLSDRFSAERPKGSFSTLEIQRTEQGDSAMYLCASSLGQGATEAFFGQGTRLTVV.

This chain connects TRBV7-9 to TRBJ1-6; 9 bases match TRBD1. The V segment lost 4 bases and the J segment 9 bases; nucleotides outside the gene matches: 10. Germline loops: CDR1 SEHNR, CDR2 FQNEAQ (reference sequence). The CDR3 is 16 residues long. CDR3 in amino acids: CASSSGTGYGSSPLHF. The CDR3 nucleotides read TGTGCCAGCAGCTCCGGGACAGGGTATGGGAGTTCACCCCTCCACTTT.

V usage is TRBV6-1 and J usage is TRBJ2-7; D perhaps matches TRBD1 (6 bases). V was pared by 0 bases and J by 5 bases, with 17 bases between. The CDR3 runs to 16 residues. Per the germline V gene, CDR1 is MNHNS and CDR2 is SASEGT. CDR3 DNA: TGTGCCAGCAGTGAAGCCGGGGCAGGGGTGTGGGACGAGCAGTACTTC. Translating it yields CASSEAGAGVWDEQYF.

The chain uses TRBV10-2 and TRBJ1-3; D may be TRBD1 (6 bases). Germline lookup yields CDR1 WSHSY and CDR2 SAAADI. The CDR3 has 14 amino acids. V was clipped by 1 base and J by 2 bases, with 6 bases between them. CDR3 in DNA: TGCGCCAGCAGTGAGTGGGGGCCTGGAAACACCATATATTTT. Translated: CASSEWGPGNTIYF.

The chain links TRBV5-5 to TRBJ1-5; tentatively, D is TRBD1 (5 bases). Germline V gives CDR1 SGHKS, CDR2 YYEKEE (reference sequence). The CDR3 covers 14 residues. Trimming stripped 1 base from V and 3 bases from J, with 8 bases between. The CDR3 region is CASSLRQNNQPQHF. Here the CDR3 DNA reads TGTGCCAGCAGCTTGAGACAGAACAATCAGCCCCAGCATTTT. Together with reference TRBV5-5 and TRBJ1-5, the CDR3 gives the full variable domain: DAGVTQSPTHLIKTRGQQVTLRCSPISGHKSVSWYQQVLGQGPQFIFQYYEKEERGRGNFPDRFSARQFPNYSSELNVNALLLGDSALYLCASSLRQNNQPQHFGDGTRLSIL.

The V call is TRBV6-2 or TRBV6-3, the J call TRBJ2-3; TRBD2 matches at 11 bases. V lost 4 bases to trimming and J lost 2 bases; unmatched junction nucleotides: 5. CDR3 length: 16 residues. Germline CDR1 reads MNHEY; CDR2 reads SVGEGT. CDR3 sequence: CASSFHSGRDTDTQYF. In DNA form, the CDR3 reads TGTGCCAGCAGTTTCCATAGCGGGAGGGACACAGATACGCAGTATTTT.

The chain carries TRBV4-1 and TRBJ2-5; 11 nucleotides agree with TRBD1. The CDR3 runs to 17 residues. The V gene end was trimmed by 1 base and the J gene end by 5 bases; junction bases not matched to a gene: 9. CDR1 and CDR2 (germline): MGHRA, YSYEKL. The CDR3 loop is CASSQGDRGGFKETQYF. DNA of the CDR3: TGCGCCAGCAGCCAAGGGGACAGGGGGGGGTTTAAGGAGACCCAGTACTTC.